This T cell receptor (beta chain) was identified during a study of cytotoxic CD8 clonotypes in ibrutinib-treated CLL. J gave up 7 bases and V 7 bases, and 13 bases lay outside the gene matches. CDR1 SEHNR and CDR2 FQNEAQ come from the germline V gene (reference sequence). The CDR3 consists of 15 residues. The protocol was immunoSEQ multiplex PCR, while the TCRdb copy is restricted to in-frame clones and leaves out a portion. This sample has approximately 200,000 clones; 55% to 85% occur once, and the top ten carry around an eighth. This clonotype was obtained from a human donor with chronic lymphocytic leukemia. V gene TRBV7-9 combines with J gene TRBJ2-1; 7 nucleotides line up with TRBD2. Sequencing was performed on PBMCs, taken after 24 months of ibrutinib treatment. CDR3 sequence: CASTTRSAGVNEQFF. CDR3 coding DNA: TGTGCCAGCACCACGAGGTCTGCGGGAGTGAATGAGCAGTTCTTC.